What follows are 14 T cell receptor beta chains derived from one specimen sequenced in a study of metastatic and nonmetastatic thyroid tumors (dated by TCRdb to 2019 to 2021). Library prep was done by PCR. These reads were obtained on an Illumina HiSeq 4000. Clones were called with MiXCR by TCRdb after fastp trimmed the public reads at Q25, and only in-frame beta chains were retained. The sample table lists 30,000 to 45,000 clones, roughly 33% of them with a count of one. The ten largest account for around 16% of the sample. No treatment had been received by any patient before thyroid surgery. Specimen: tumor tissue. The origin of the receptors is a female donor with papillary thyroid cancer or a benign thyroid nodule (not recorded which). Some clones in this sample may be carry-over from other donors' samples.

The chain uses TRBV11-2 and TRBJ2-2, with TRBD1 matching over 8 bases. The CDR3 spans 16 residues. Germline V gives CDR1 SGHAT, CDR2 FQNNGV. CDR3 coding DNA: TGTGCAGAGGGCACCAGGACAGGGATAAACACCGGGGAGCTGTTTTTT. Translated, it gives CAEGTRTGINTGELFF.

The count of this clone is one. The chain is built from TRBV30 and TRBJ1-4; TRBD1 matches at 7 bases. Trimming cost V 6 bases and J 5 bases; bases outside gene matches: 6. CDR3 length: 13 amino acids. Germline CDR1 reads GTSNPN; CDR2 reads SVGIG (reference sequence). CDR3 sequence (DNA): TGTGCCTGCCAGGGACAGTTAAATGAAAAACTGTTTTTT. Its protein is CACQGQLNEKLFF. Drawing the rest from reference TRBV30 and TRBJ1-4, the complete variable domain is SQTIHQWPATLVQPVGSPLSLECTVEGTSNPNLYWYRQAAGRGLQLLFYSVGIGQISSEVPQNLSASRPQDRQFILSSKKLLLSDSGFYLCACQGQLNEKLFFGSGTQLSVL.

This clone was found a few times. V gene TRBV5-1 combines with J gene TRBJ1-1, with TRBD1 as a possible D gene (5 bases). Germline CDR1 reads SGHRS; CDR2 reads YFSETQ. The CDR3 totals 14 residues. V gave up 6 bases and J gave up 3 bases, with 15 bases separating them. As DNA, the CDR3 is TGCGCCAGCAACCTCGGCGGGGGGTACACTGAAGCTTTCTTT. It specifies CASNLGGGYTEAFF.

The V call is TRBV30, the J call TRBJ1-2; D call uncertain. The CDR3 has 17 amino acids. Germline V lookup: CDR1 GTSNPN, CDR2 SVGIG (reference sequence). V lost 0 bases and J lost 0, with 17 bases in between. The CDR3 loop reads CAWSVNLASGTNYGYTF. In DNA form, the CDR3 reads TGTGCCTGGAGTGTAAACCTGGCCTCTGGGACTAACTATGGCTACACCTTC.

Only a few counts were recorded for this clone. The rearrangement joins TRBV6-1 to TRBJ1-6; D gene ambiguous. With 3 bases removed from V and 2 bases from J, the gap between germline ends came to 8 bases. Germline V gene data show CDR1 as MNHNS and CDR2 as SASEGT. The CDR3 spans 15 residues. This chain's CDR3 is CASSDLSAYNSPLHF. As DNA, the CDR3 is TGTGCCAGCAGTGATCTTAGTGCCTATAATTCACCCCTCCACTTT.

This chain connects TRBV27 to TRBJ2-3, with D tentatively TRBD1 (5 bases). V was cut by 2 bases and J by 0 bases, with 9 bases left in between. Germline-derived CDR1 and CDR2 are MNHEY and SMNVEV (reference sequence). The CDR3 contains 15 residues. CDR3 nucleotide sequence: TGTGCCAGCAGTTTAAGACAGATGAGCACAGATACGCAGTATTTT. Translated, it gives CASSLRQMSTDTQYF.

DNA of the CDR3: TGTGCCAGCAGCTTGGGGGGCACAGATACGCAGTATTTT. Its protein product is CASSLGGTDTQYF. The gene calls are TRBV11-1 and TRBJ2-3, with D perhaps given as TRBD1 or TRBD2 (5 bases each). CDR3 length: 13 residues. Trimming removed 3 bases at V and 1 base at J, with 5 bases between. The germline CDR1 and CDR2 sequences are SGHAT and FQDESV (reference sequence).

There are a few counts of this clone. The chain is built from TRBV6-5 and TRBJ2-1, with 9 bases aligning to TRBD2. Germline V gene data show CDR1 as MNHEY and CDR2 as SVGAGI. V was pared by 2 bases and J by 8 bases, with 13 bases of the junction left unmatched. The CDR3 length is 17 residues. The CDR3 sequence: CASSYPSGVAGAHEQFF. For the CDR3, the DNA is TGTGCCAGCAGTTACCCCAGCGGAGTAGCGGGAGCCCATGAGCAGTTCTTC.

There are a few counts of this clone. A much larger clone differs by one base, so this may be a read error. The chain combines TRBV27 with TRBJ2-1; D uncertain. In germline, CDR1 is MNHEY, CDR2 SMNVEV (reference sequence). The V and J ends lost 3 bases and 2 bases respectively, with 5 bases between them. This CDR3 has 13 residues. The CDR3 sequence is CASSFNPYNEQFF. The CDR3 DNA sequence: TGTGCCAGCAGTTTTAACCCCTACAATGAGCAGTTCTTC.

This clone has more than one count but fewer than ten. V and J are TRBV6-2 or TRBV6-3 and TRBJ2-1; D may be TRBD2 (6 bases). This CDR3 has 14 amino acids. V shed 5 bases and J shed 8 bases, with 16 bases lying between them. Germline V gene data show CDR1 as MNHEY and CDR2 as SVGEGT. The CDR3 nucleotides are TGTGCCAGCAGTCCGAGACTAGGCGGCGATGAGCAGTTCTTC. This encodes CASSPRLGGDEQFF.

J is TRBJ1-2 and V is TRBV6-1; 7 bases fit TRBD1. Per the germline V gene, CDR1 is MNHNS and CDR2 is SASEGT. Germline trimming cut 0 bases from V and 7 bases from J; bases unmatched to any gene: 11. The CDR3 loop spans 16 amino acids. CDR3 sequence (DNA): TGTGCCAGCAGTGAAGCGACAGGGTTTGGTTTAAGTGGCTACACCTTC. It specifies CASSEATGFGLSGYTF.

This chain links TRBV2 with TRBJ2-7; 9 bases map to TRBD1. Trimming removed 8 bases from V and 3 bases from J; junction bases left unmatched: 5. This CDR3 spans 13 amino acids. Looked up from germline, CDR1 is SNHLY and CDR2 is FYNNEI. CDR3 sequence (DNA): TGTGCCAGCGAGGACAGGGGTGACTACGAGCAGTACTTC. This gives the protein CASEDRGDYEQYF.

This clone was seen only a few times. The chain recombines TRBV12-3 or TRBV12-4 with TRBJ1-5; a weak D match, TRBD1 (6 bases). V lost 1 base and J lost 6, with 13 bases in between. The CDR3 covers 15 residues. The CDR3 spells CASSLGARGGQPQHF. The CDR3 bases are TGTGCCAGCAGTTTAGGCGCCAGGGGTGGTCAGCCCCAGCATTTT.

V and J are TRBV28 and TRBJ2-1; 7 nucleotides line up with TRBD2. This CDR3 spans 14 amino acids. Germline assignment: CDR1 MDHEN and CDR2 SYDVKM. J gave up 6 bases and V 10 bases, and 12 bases lay outside the gene matches. CDR3 DNA: TGTGCCATCCAGCGGGAAATAACTATCAATGAGCAGTTCTTC. Amino acids: CAIQREITINEQFF.